This TCR beta chain is from a study of blood T cells in healthy people across ages. Turning to the study itself: Capture via template switching afforded approximately one barcoded beta molecule per two T cells.

The germline gives CDR1 SGDLS, CDR2 YYNGEE. The CDR3 is 15 amino acids. Between the trimmed V and J ends, which lost 3 bases and 8 bases, there was a span of 17 bases. Next came a second PCR, run for about 7 to 12 cycles, which used a sample-barcoded 5' primer along with a J-beta primer mix. A template-switch adaptor with 12 random nucleotides tagged each cDNA molecule. A single record per CDR3 protein comes from TCRdb applying MiXCR to the 5' RACE reads. The sample contains about 640,000 distinct CDR3 sequences, about 28% of which appear only once. This TCR came from an elderly woman in good health. Sequencing was carried out using blood. The rearrangement uses TRBV9 and TRBJ2-2; no definite D call. The chain's CDR3 is CASSGRRMGIGELFF. The CDR3 nucleotides read TGTGCCAGCAGCGGCAGGCGGATGGGTATAGGGGAGCTGTTTTTT.